The next 21 T cell receptor beta chains were all read from a single sample in a study of blood T cell repertoires in COVID-19. Clones were read by immunoSEQ multiplex PCR, and TCRdb kept only the in-frame ones, dropping some. This table holds about 200,000 clones, 80% to 85% found once. What was sequenced was peripheral blood. The receptors here all came from a human donor in a cohort sampled during active COVID-19.

V is TRBV6-5 and J is TRBJ2-7, with 12 bases matching TRBD1. The CDR3 length is 15 residues. Germline V gene sequence: CDR1 MNHEY, CDR2 SVGAGI. V shed 6 bases, J shed 6 bases, and the junction held 9 bases outside the gene matches. CDR3 nucleotide sequence: TGTGCCAGCAGGCCGACCGGGACAGGGGGCCGCGAGCAGTACTTC. This translates into CASRPTGTGGREQYF.

This clone is termed medium-sized (0.01 to 0.1%). CDR3 DNA: TGTGCCAGCAGTTTCAGGTCTAACGAAGAGACCCAGTACTTC. Amino acids: CASSFRSNEETQYF. This chain uses TRBV27 with TRBJ2-5; D is unresolved. The length of the CDR3 is 14 residues. Germline V gene sequence: CDR1 MNHEY, CDR2 SMNVEV (reference sequence). The V end was cut by 3 bases, the J end by 3 bases, with 11 bases between.

J is TRBJ2-3 and V is TRBV4-3; the D gene is possibly TRBD1 (6 bases). There are 17 residues in the CDR3. Germline V gives CDR1 LGHNA, CDR2 YSLEER. V dropped 3 bases and J dropped 6 bases, with 22 bases sitting between them. The CDR3 region has the DNA TGCGCCAGCAGCCAGACTCCTGTGGGGGCGAGTAAGGATACGCAGTATTTT. Its protein is CASSQTPVGASKDTQYF.

The chain uses TRBV5-1 and TRBJ1-1, with TRBD1 as a possible D gene (6 bases). CDR1 is SGHRS, CDR2 YFSETQ, per germline. This CDR3 region has 14 residues. Trimming left V 4 bases short and J 1 base short, with 11 bases between. CDR3 sequence reads: CASSAEQGNTEAFF. CDR3 nucleotide sequence: TGCGCCAGCAGCGCCGAACAGGGGAACACTGAAGCTTTCTTT.

The chain links TRBV6-5 to TRBJ1-1, with 8 bases that match TRBD1. The trim removed 5 bases at V and 0 bases at J, leaving 5 bases unmatched. The CDR3 sequence is 15 residues long. Germline lookup yields CDR1 MNHEY and CDR2 SVGAGI. The CDR3 DNA is TGTGCCAGCAGTCCCCGGACAGGGCTGAACACTGAAGCTTTCTTT. Its protein product is CASSPRTGLNTEAFF.

The rearrangement links TRBV9 to TRBJ2-2; 9 positions match TRBD2. The CDR3 consists of 16 residues. J was trimmed by 1 base and V by 4 bases; bases with no gene match: 5. Germline V lookup: CDR1 SGDLS, CDR2 YYNGEE. The CDR3 region has the DNA TGTGCCAGCAGCCCCCGACTAGCGGTGAACACCGGGGAGCTGTTTTTT. Translating gives CASSPRLAVNTGELFF.

The chain has TRBV3-1 (or the pseudogene TRBV3-2) and TRBJ2-2; D may be TRBD2 (6 bases). The CDR3 is made up of 15 amino acids. Germline V lookup: CDR1 LGHDT, CDR2 YNNKEL (reference sequence). The V gene lost 1 base and the J gene lost 1 base, with 7 bases spanning the gap. CDR3 DNA sequence: TGTGCCAGCAGCCAAGGCGGGGTGAACACCGGGGAGCTGTTTTTT. Translated: CASSQGGVNTGELFF.

The DNA for the CDR3 is TGCGCCAGCAGCCAAGATAACTGGGGACAGGGGAATTCACCCCTCCACTTT. Translated, it gives CASSQDNWGQGNSPLHF. This chain links TRBV4-3 with TRBJ1-6; 10 nucleotides line up with TRBD1. The junction had 6 bases not matched to a gene; V was cut back by 0 bases and J by 7 bases. The length of the CDR3 is 17 residues. Germline loops: CDR1 LGHNA, CDR2 YSLEER.

J is TRBJ2-7 and V is TRBV28; the match to TRBD2 covers 7 bases. Per germline, CDR1 MDHEN and CDR2 SYDVKM. Trimming cost V 3 bases and J 12 bases; bases outside gene matches: 5. The CDR3 contains 11 residues. The CDR3 DNA reads as TGTGCCAGCAGTTTTTTCGGGAGGACGTACTTC. Translating gives CASSFFGRTYF.

This clone was detected a few times. The rearrangement links TRBV7-2 to TRBJ2-7, with D possibly TRBD1 on 5 matching bases. Germline values: CDR1 SGHTA, CDR2 FQGNSA. Trimming pared 6 bases from V and 6 bases from J, leaving 15 bases between. This CDR3 has 13 amino acids. The CDR3: CASRPSRTLEQYF. In DNA form, the CDR3 reads TGTGCCAGCAGACCGTCGAGGACACTCGAGCAGTACTTC.

The sample holds a few counts of this clone. This chain uses TRBV28 with TRBJ1-5, with D possibly matching TRBD1 (5 bases). Germline values: CDR1 MDHEN, CDR2 SYDVKM. The CDR3 has 13 residues. The V gene lost 6 bases and the J gene lost 3 bases, with 9 bases spanning the gap. The chain's CDR3 is CASRDRYNQPQHF. CDR3 nucleotide sequence: TGTGCCAGCAGAGACAGATACAATCAGCCCCAGCATTTT. The full variable domain, in which reference TRBV28 and TRBJ1-5 provide the parts outside the CDR3, is DVKVTQSSRYLVKRTGEKVFLECVQDMDHENMFWYRQDPGLGLRLIYFSYDVKMKEKGDIPEGYSVSREKKERFSLILESASTNQTSMYLCASRDRYNQPQHFGDGTRLSIL.

The chain is built from TRBV5-5 and TRBJ2-3; the match to TRBD1 covers 9 bases. The V segment lost 4 bases and the J segment 6 bases; nucleotides outside the gene matches: 3. This CDR3 has 13 amino acids. Germline V gene sequence: CDR1 SGHKS, CDR2 YYEKEE (reference sequence). The CDR3 here is CASSGGQGDTQYF. The CDR3 nucleotides read TGTGCCAGCAGCGGGGGACAGGGCGATACGCAGTATTTT.

The chain employs TRBV7-2 and TRBJ2-7, with 15 bases matching TRBD2. V lost 2 bases and J lost 1; bases outside the gene matches: 3. The CDR3 totals 17 residues. CDR1 SGHTA and CDR2 FQGNSA come from the germline V gene. Here the CDR3 DNA reads TGTGCCAGCAGCTTATTGGGACTAGCGGGAGGATCCTACGAGCAGTACTTC. Amino acid sequence: CASSLLGLAGGSYEQYF.

The J gene is TRBJ2-1, the V gene TRBV9, with D unclear. The ends were cut back, 4 bases at V and 1 base at J, with 9 bases in the middle. CDR1 is SGDLS, CDR2 YYNGEE, per germline. CDR3 length: 14 residues. DNA of the CDR3: TGTGCCAGCAGCCTTGGCAGATCCTACAATGAGCAGTTCTTC. It encodes CASSLGRSYNEQFF.

This chain uses TRBV6-2 or TRBV6-3 with TRBJ2-1, with TRBD2 matching 9 bases. The CDR3 consists of 15 residues. The trim removed 4 bases at V and 4 bases at J, leaving 5 bases unmatched. Germline V CDR1 and CDR2: MNHEY, SVGEGT. CDR3 nucleotides: TGTGCCAGCAGTTGGGGCAGCGGGAGGTACAATGAGCAGTTCTTC. This codes for CASSWGSGRYNEQFF.

This chain connects TRBV24-1 to TRBJ2-5; no definite D call. V was shortened by 1 base and J by 1 base, with 9 bases between the two germline ends. CDR3 length: 15 amino acids. Germline V gene lookup returns CDR1 KGHDR and CDR2 SFDVKD. The CDR3 bases are TGTGCCACCAGTGATTTAGGAGTGGGCCAAGAGACCCAGTACTTC. Residues: CATSDLGVGQETQYF.

The chain recombines TRBV11-1 with TRBJ2-7; 9 nucleotides agree with TRBD1. The CDR3 totals 15 residues. The V and J ends lost 4 bases and 8 bases, in that order; junction bases with no gene match: 12. CDR1 SGHAT and CDR2 FQDESV come from the germline V gene (reference sequence). CDR3 DNA: TGTGCCAGCAGCTCTGCCGGGACAGGGATATCTCAGCAGTACTTC. It encodes CASSSAGTGISQQYF. The variable domain in full, completed from reference TRBV11-1 and TRBJ2-7, reads EAEVAQSPRYKITEKSQAVAFWCDPISGHATLYWYRQILGQGPELLVQFQDESVVDDSQLPKDRFSAERLKGVDSTLKIQPAELGDSAMYLCASSSAGTGISQQYFGPGTRLTVT.

The CDR3, as DNA: TGTGCCAGCAGTGAACTTGGGACAGGCTACTCTGGGGCCAACGTCCTGACTTTC. It yields the protein CASSELGTGYSGANVLTF. The V gene is TRBV2, the J gene TRBJ2-6; 8 nucleotides line up with TRBD1. V shed 2 bases and J 0 bases; nucleotides not matched to a gene: 6. The V gene's germline CDR1 is SNHLY and CDR2 FYNNEI. The CDR3 runs to 18 residues.

The V call is TRBV4-3, the J call TRBJ1-3; D not certain. V gave up 3 bases and J gave up 0 bases, with 12 bases separating them. Germline V gene sequence: CDR1 LGHNA, CDR2 YSLEER. The CDR3 spans 16 residues. CDR3 residues: CASSHKARVSGNTIYF. CDR3 DNA: TGCGCCAGCAGCCACAAAGCCCGCGTCTCTGGAAACACCATATATTTT.

This clone was counted a single time. V and J are TRBV28 and TRBJ2-7, with D possibly matching TRBD2 (6 bases). The CDR3 runs 15 residues. Germline-derived CDR1 and CDR2 are MDHEN and SYDVKM. Trimming took off 5 bases at V and 0 bases at J, with 14 bases between the two ends. CDR3 protein: CASSPGLQSSYEQYF. DNA of the CDR3: TGTGCCAGCAGTCCGGGACTCCAGAGCTCCTACGAGCAGTACTTC.

The chain recombines TRBV11-2 with TRBJ2-3; D remains ambiguous. Germline V CDR1 and CDR2: SGHAT, FQNNGV. Trimming pared 5 bases from V and 7 bases from J, leaving 16 bases between. There are 14 residues in the CDR3. For the CDR3, the DNA is TGTGCCAGCAGCCGAGTCCTCTCTGATAATACGCAGTATTTT. Residues: CASSRVLSDNTQYF.